This T cell receptor (beta chain) originates from a study of T cell clones after liver transplantation. In the study overall: Standard immunosuppression, with no induction, continued until 12-24 months after transplant. Blood was drawn pre-transplant, before withdrawal, and after full or failed withdrawal. Study-level points and caveats: The donor-reactive repertoire was only partly measurable in a couple of subjects, lacking donor cells. Donor-reactive sequences fell more than third party-reactive ones, suggesting partial deletion.

Produced via immunoSEQ multiplex PCR; TCRdb's table is partial and in-frame only. This table has tens of thousands of clones, roughly 71% appearing once. There are 18 residues in the CDR3. J was trimmed by 0 bases and V by 0 bases; bases with no gene match: 2. Germline CDR1 reads SGHNT; CDR2 reads YYREEE (reference sequence). Note on this clone: Antigen specificity is unknown.

The rearrangement links TRBV5-4 to TRBJ2-2, with TRBD2 matching 13 bases. The sample in question was CD4+ T cells from blood, obtained at the 22-month timepoint. The sequence was obtained from a human patient who received a liver transplant. The graft donor may have contributed some T cells. The DNA for the CDR3 is TGTGCCAGCAGCTTGGGACTAGCGGGGGGCCCGAACACCGGGGAGCTGTTTTTT. Its protein product is CASSLGLAGGPNTGELFF.